Following are 14 T cell receptor beta chains from one sample sequenced in a study of T cell responses to AZD1222 COVID-19 vaccine. Only in-frame clones appear in the TCRdb table, and some are missing; sequencing was by immunoSEQ multiplex PCR. The sample lists about 68,000 clones; roughly 90% were seen once. This material consisted of peripheral blood, taken on day 0 of AZD1222 vaccination. These receptors all come from an adult in good health.

The chain is built from TRBV6-1 and TRBJ1-1; D remains unclear. V was cut by 3 bases and J by 2 bases, with 1 base left in between. Looked up from germline, CDR1 is MNHNS and CDR2 is SASEGT. CDR3 size: 11 residues. The CDR3 bases are TGTGCCAGCAGTGATAACACTGAAGCTTTCTTT. Translated, it gives CASSDNTEAFF.

This sequence joins TRBV6-5 and TRBJ2-7; TRBD1 agrees at 7 bases. The junction had 6 bases not matched to a gene; V was cut back by 6 bases and J by 4 bases. Germline CDR1 reads MNHEY; CDR2 reads SVGAGI. This CDR3 has 13 amino acids. The CDR3, as DNA: TGTGCCAGCAGGGGGACAGACCTATACGAGCAGTACTTC. Its protein is CASRGTDLYEQYF.

V and J are TRBV6-6 and TRBJ1-2; D is unclear. V was clipped by 11 bases and J by 6 bases, with 16 bases between them. The CDR3 sequence is 12 residues long. Germline CDR1 and CDR2: MNHNY and SVGAGI (reference sequence). This CDR3 reads CAGFAIEDGYTF. CDR3 DNA: TGTGCCGGGTTTGCGATTGAGGATGGCTACACCTTC.

This clone was counted between two and nine times. The rearrangement links TRBV3-1 (or the pseudogene TRBV3-2) to TRBJ1-1; the D is unclear. The V end lost 4 bases, the J end lost 2 bases, and 23 bases lay between the germline ends. CDR3 length: 18 residues. The germline V gene encodes CDR1 LGHDT and CDR2 YNNKEL (reference sequence). CDR3 region: CASSLTFKRVTLNTEAFF. In DNA form, the CDR3 reads TGTGCCAGCAGCCTTACTTTTAAACGGGTCACCCTTAACACTGAAGCTTTCTTT.

The rearrangement uses TRBV10-2 and TRBJ1-5; D not certain. Germline CDR1 is WSHSY and CDR2 is SAAADI. Trimming cost V 3 bases and J 4 bases, with 7 bases left between them. The CDR3 is 13 amino acids. The CDR3 reads CASSDYGNQPQHF. CDR3 nucleotide sequence: TGCGCCAGCAGTGATTATGGGAATCAGCCCCAGCATTTT.

The chain joins TRBV2 to TRBJ2-1, with D maybe TRBD2 (5 bases). The V end lost 8 bases, the J end lost 0 bases, and 8 bases lay between the germline ends. Germline CDR1 SNHLY, CDR2 FYNNEI. CDR3 length: 13 residues. Here the CDR3 reads CASGGSSYNEQFF. The CDR3 region has the DNA TGTGCCAGCGGTGGGAGCTCCTACAATGAGCAGTTCTTC.

The table lists this clone with a count of one. The genes are TRBV6-1 and TRBJ1-5, with TRBD1 as a possible D gene (5 bases). The V and J ends lost 5 bases and 7 bases respectively, with 12 bases between them. Looked up from germline, CDR1 is MNHNS and CDR2 is SASEGT. The CDR3 spans 13 residues. CDR3 sequence: CASSFDRGQPQHF. CDR3 in DNA: TGTGCCAGCAGTTTTGACCGGGGGCAGCCCCAGCATTTT.

The gene calls are TRBV4-1 and TRBJ2-3; tentatively, D is TRBD2 (5 bases). Germline V gene lookup returns CDR1 MGHRA and CDR2 YSYEKL. The CDR3 totals 16 residues. V lost 1 base, J lost 5 bases, and 16 bases lay in between. CDR3 protein: CASSQGPSISKDTQYF. In DNA form, the CDR3 reads TGCGCCAGCAGCCAAGGCCCTAGCATCAGTAAAGATACGCAGTATTTT.

This chain links TRBV28 with TRBJ2-1, with D uncertain. V lost 8 bases and J lost 1, with 15 bases in between. The germline CDR1 and CDR2 sequences are MDHEN and SYDVKM. The CDR3 is made up of 15 amino acids. CDR3 sequence: CASSRDGRSYNEQFF. CDR3 DNA: TGTGCCAGCTCCCGCGATGGAAGGTCCTACAATGAGCAGTTCTTC.

This clone was picked up one time. CDR3 sequence reads: CASSLGQLNTEAFF. The CDR3 region has the DNA TGTGCCAGCTCCCTGGGACAGCTGAACACTGAAGCTTTCTTT. The rearrangement uses TRBV18 and TRBJ1-1, with TRBD1 identical over 7 bases. Germline CDR1 reads KGHSH; CDR2 reads LQKENI. The trim removed 6 bases at V and 0 bases at J, leaving 4 bases unmatched. The CDR3 is 14 residues long.

The rearrangement joins TRBV19 to TRBJ2-1, with a weak D call TRBD2 (6 bases). V gave up 4 bases and J gave up 9 bases, with 13 bases separating them. Germline CDR1 and CDR2: LNHDA and SQIVND (reference sequence). This CDR3 has 13 amino acids. CDR3 sequence reads: CASSTGSTAEQFF. The CDR3 nucleotides are TGTGCCAGTAGTACCGGGAGTACGGCTGAGCAGTTCTTC.

The V and J genes are TRBV7-2 and TRBJ1-1, with 8 bases matching TRBD1. The CDR3 has 14 amino acids. CDR1 and CDR2 (germline): SGHTA, FQGNSA. V lost 3 bases and J lost 1; bases outside the gene matches: 1. DNA for the CDR3: TGTGCCAGCAGCTTCGGACAGGGGAACACTGAAGCTTTCTTT. Residues: CASSFGQGNTEAFF.

This sequence joins TRBV4-2 and TRBJ1-2; D uncertain. CDR1 is LGHNA, CDR2 YNFKEQ, per germline. The germline V and J ends were trimmed by 2 bases and 2 bases, with 18 bases remaining between them. There are 17 residues in the CDR3. The CDR3 protein is CASSQRRGDTLNYGYTF. For the CDR3, the DNA is TGTGCCAGCAGCCAACGCCGCGGAGACACGTTGAACTATGGCTACACCTTC.

V is TRBV3-1 (or the pseudogene TRBV3-2) and J is TRBJ2-1; 8 bases match TRBD1. This CDR3 is built from 12 residues. V lost 9 bases to trimming and J lost 6 bases; unmatched junction nucleotides: 4. CDR1 is LGHDT, CDR2 YNNKEL, per germline (reference sequence). In nucleotides, the CDR3 is TGTGCCAGTCAGACAGGGGTCAATGAGCAGTTCTTC. Translated, it gives CASQTGVNEQFF.